This is a list of T cell receptor beta chains from one sample in a study of CD8 T cells in ankylosing spondylitis. MiXCR, run by TCRdb on the 5' RACE reads, gives a single entry per CDR3 protein. The sample lists 500,000 or so distinct CDR3 sequences, about 5% occurring once. Sample: blood, either unsorted or a sorted T cell fraction (not recorded which). These receptors were collected from a male donor with ankylosing spondylitis. Each CDR3 is given with its conserved first and last residue. A D gene is named only where the DNA matches it firmly. Not all rows give a size; the values are once, few, many and, for expanded clones, a class.

CDR3	DNA	V	length	size	D	J
CATSDPRASYNEQFF	TGTGCCACCAGTGATCCCAGGGCCTCCTACAATGAGCAGTTCTTC	TRBV24-1	15	many	NA	TRBJ2-1
CSARPDRAVILTYEQYF	TGCAGTGCTAGACCAGACAGGGCCGTCATTTTAACCTACGAGCAGTACTTC	TRBV20-1	17	many	TRBD1	TRBJ2-7
CASSWVGTSFEQYF	TGTGCCAGCAGCTGGGTGGGGACAAGCTTCGAGCAGTACTTC	TRBV5-5	14	few	NA	TRBJ2-7
CASSPAGGAGSYNEQFF	TGTGCCAGCAGCCCCGCTGGGGGGGCAGGCTCCTACAATGAGCAGTTCTTC	TRBV6-1	17	NA	NA	TRBJ2-1
CASSWDRGRQETQYF	TGTGCCAGCAGCTGGGACAGGGGGAGGCAAGAGACCCAGTACTTC	TRBV6-1	15	many	TRBD1	TRBJ2-5
CRSPGQGYTEAFF	TGCAGGAGTCCGGGACAGGGTTACACTGAAGCTTTCTTT	TRBV20-1	13	many	TRBD1	TRBJ1-1
CASSLATLSYEQYF	TGCGCCAGCAGCTTGGCGACTCTCTCCTACGAGCAGTACTTC	TRBV5-1	14	many	NA	TRBJ2-7
CATSRTGTGSGYTF	TGTGCCACCAGCAGAACCGGGACAGGATCTGGCTACACCTTC	TRBV15	14	many	TRBD1	TRBJ1-2
CASSTTSGREGTQYF	TGTGCCAGCAGTACAACTAGCGGGAGAGAAGGGACCCAGTACTTC	TRBV6-1	15	many	TRBD2	TRBJ2-5
CSVSGPLQETQYF	TGCAGCGTTAGCGGACCGCTCCAAGAGACCCAGTACTTC	TRBV29-1	13	few	NA	TRBJ2-5
CSARDPGESGTEAFF	TGCAGTGCTAGAGATCCCGGGGAATCTGGGACTGAAGCTTTCTTT	TRBV20-1	15	many	NA	TRBJ1-1
CASSQDSHSNQPQHF	TGCGCCAGCAGCCAAGATTCTCACAGCAATCAGCCCCAGCATTTT	TRBV4-3	15	many	NA	TRBJ1-5
CASSFGQHYEQYF	TGTGCCAGCAGCTTTGGTCAGCATTACGAGCAGTACTTC	TRBV11-2	13	once	NA	TRBJ2-7
CSASPRAEAFF	TGCAGTGCCAGCCCCCGGGCCGAAGCTTTCTTT	TRBV20-1	11	many	NA	TRBJ1-1
CASSPGQGPYEQYF	TGTGCCAGCAGCCCGGGACAGGGGCCGTACGAGCAGTACTTC	TRBV7-2	14	many	TRBD1	TRBJ2-7
CASSEYRTSGGTHNEQFF	TGTGCCAGCAGTGAATATAGGACTAGCGGGGGCACACACAATGAGCAGTTCTTC	TRBV25-1	18	many	TRBD2	TRBJ2-1
CSVVRSPETEAFF	TGCAGCGTTGTCCGGTCCCCGGAGACTGAAGCTTTCTTT	TRBV29-1	13	many	NA	TRBJ1-1
CASSSQPTGGTELFF	TGTGCCAGCAGTTCACAACCAACCGGCGGGACGGAGCTGTTTTTT	TRBV6-5	15	many	NA	TRBJ2-2
CASSLRVGQETQYF	TGCGCCAGCAGCTTGAGGGTAGGCCAAGAGACCCAGTACTTC	TRBV5-1	14	few	NA	TRBJ2-5
CASSPTGSSSYEQYF	TGTGCCAGCTCACCGACAGGGTCGAGCTCCTACGAGCAGTACTTC	TRBV18	15	NA	TRBD1	TRBJ2-7
CSARRTSREQYF	TGCAGTGCTCGACGGACTAGTCGGGAGCAGTACTTC	TRBV20-1	12	many	TRBD2	TRBJ2-7
CSARDIAYLAKNIQYF	TGCAGTGCTAGAGATATAGCTTATCTAGCCAAAAACATTCAGTACTTC	TRBV20-1	16	many	NA	TRBJ2-4
CAISPPPAGPSYEQYF	TGTGCCATCAGTCCTCCCCCAGCGGGACCCTCCTACGAGCAGTACTTC	TRBV10-3	16	many	TRBD2	TRBJ2-7
CASSQDQESRGGYTF	TGCGCCAGCAGCCAAGATCAAGAATCCCGTGGTGGCTACACCTTC	TRBV4-3	15	many	NA	TRBJ1-2
CSAKKGGSGTDTQYF	TGCAGTGCCAAGAAAGGGGGTAGCGGCACAGATACGCAGTATTTT	TRBV20-1	15	many	NA	TRBJ2-3
CASTLPGDAEQFF	TGTGCCAGCACCTTACCAGGGGATGCTGAGCAGTTCTTC	TRBV6-2/TRBV6-3	13	many	NA	TRBJ2-1
CASSLQQGRPYGYTF	TGCGCCAGCAGCCTCCAACAGGGACGGCCCTATGGCTACACCTTC	TRBV5-1	15	many	NA	TRBJ1-2
CASGPGQGDEQYF	TGTGCCAGCGGGCCGGGACAGGGGGACGAGCAGTACTTC	TRBV28	13	many	TRBD1	TRBJ2-7
CASSSGVTDTQYF	TGTGCCAGCAGCTCCGGAGTCACAGATACGCAGTATTTT	TRBV7-9	13	NA	NA	TRBJ2-3
CATSSDRAYTEAFF	TGTGCCACCAGCAGTGACAGGGCATACACTGAAGCTTTCTTT	TRBV15	14	many	TRBD1	TRBJ1-1
CASSLLGIAGGSRDEQFF	TGTGCCAGCAGCTTATTAGGTATTGCTGGCGGGAGTAGGGATGAGCAGTTCTTC	TRBV11-2	18	NA	TRBD2	TRBJ2-1
CASSQTGVQSYEQYF	TGCGCCAGCAGCCAGACAGGGGTCCAAAGCTACGAGCAGTACTTC	TRBV4-1	15	many	TRBD1	TRBJ2-7
CASSLALGGETQYF	TGTGCCAGCAGCTTAGCGCTGGGGGGCGAGACCCAGTACTTC	TRBV7-2	14	NA	NA	TRBJ2-5
CSARDPRTSGKGGELFF	TGCAGTGCTAGAGATCCTAGGACTAGCGGGAAAGGGGGGGAGCTGTTTTTT	TRBV20-1	17	few	TRBD2	TRBJ2-2
CASSSLGSFGETQYF	TGTGCCAGCAGTTCCCTAGGGAGCTTCGGGGAGACCCAGTACTTC	TRBV28	15	NA	NA	TRBJ2-5
CSAGDRDYEQYF	TGCAGTGCTGGGGACCGCGACTACGAGCAGTACTTC	TRBV20-1	12	many	NA	TRBJ2-7
CASSSVSGELFF	TGTGCCAGCTCCTCAGTGTCCGGGGAGCTGTTTTTT	TRBV3-1	12	few	NA	TRBJ2-2
CATSLAVSYNEQFF	TGTGCCACCAGCCTAGCGGTCTCCTACAATGAGCAGTTCTTC	TRBV15	14	many	TRBD2	TRBJ2-1
CASSLGGFRSSYNSPLHF	TGTGCCAGCAGCCTGGGTGGCTTTAGGAGCTCCTATAATTCACCCCTCCACTTT	TRBV7-8	18	NA	NA	TRBJ1-6
CASSLWRGDWQPQHF	TGTGCCAGCAGTTTATGGCGGGGGGATTGGCAGCCCCAGCATTTT	TRBV28	15	many	NA	TRBJ1-5
CATLPPLDSSYNEQFF	TGTGCCACTCTGCCCCCACTAGACAGCTCCTACAATGAGCAGTTCTTC	TRBV6-2/TRBV6-3	16	many	NA	TRBJ2-1
CASSFLWDGPYEQYF	TGTGCCAGCAGCTTTCTATGGGACGGACCCTACGAGCAGTACTTC	TRBV7-2	15	many	NA	TRBJ2-7
CASSLGASGMDTQYF	TGCGCCAGCAGCTTGGGGGCTAGCGGGATGGATACGCAGTATTTT	TRBV5-1	15	many	TRBD2	TRBJ2-3
CSARTGGAGDTQYF	TGCAGTGCTCGGACAGGGGGCGCAGGGGATACGCAGTATTTT	TRBV20-1	14	many	TRBD1	TRBJ2-3
CASSLWDGTGGSPLHF	TGTGCCAGCAGTTTATGGGATGGGACAGGGGGTTCACCCCTCCACTTT	TRBV27	16	many	TRBD1	TRBJ1-6
CASSQVLDRGDEQYF	TGCGCCAGCAGCCAAGTCCTGGACAGGGGCGACGAGCAGTACTTC	TRBV4-3	15	NA	TRBD1	TRBJ2-7